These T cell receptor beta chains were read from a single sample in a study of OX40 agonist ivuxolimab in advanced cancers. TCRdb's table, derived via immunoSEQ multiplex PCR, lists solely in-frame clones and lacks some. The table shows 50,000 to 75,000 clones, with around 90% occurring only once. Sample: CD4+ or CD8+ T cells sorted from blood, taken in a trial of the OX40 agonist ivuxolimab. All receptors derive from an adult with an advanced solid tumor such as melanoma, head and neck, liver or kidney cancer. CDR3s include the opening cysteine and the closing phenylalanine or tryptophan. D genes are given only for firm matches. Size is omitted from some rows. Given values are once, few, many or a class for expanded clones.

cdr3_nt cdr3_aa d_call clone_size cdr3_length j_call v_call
TGTGCCAGCAGCGGGACCGGGACAGGGAACTCACCCCTCCACTTT CASSGTGTGNSPLHF TRBD1 NA 15 TRBJ1-6 TRBV7-2
TGTGCCAGCAGCGCAGCCCCGGGGGAAAAACTGTTTTTT CASSAAPGEKLFF NA NA 13 TRBJ1-4 TRBV7-3
TGTGCCATCAGTGATGCGCCGGGGAATGAAAAACTGTTTTTT CAISDAPGNEKLFF NA NA 14 TRBJ1-4 TRBV10-3
TGTGCCAGCAGCCCACTAGCGGGGGGGCTATCCTACGAGCAGTACTTC CASSPLAGGLSYEQYF TRBD2 NA 16 TRBJ2-7 TRBV14
TGTGCCAGCAGCTTAGCTAAGGGGTTATATTCACCCCTCCACTTT CASSLAKGLYSPLHF NA NA 15 TRBJ1-6 TRBV11-2
TGTGCCAGCAGCTTACCTGGGGTTCAGCCCCAGCATTTT CASSLPGVQPQHF NA NA 13 TRBJ1-5 TRBV7-2
TGTGCCAGCAGCTTACCCCTGGGGCAGCGGGGGACTGGGGAGACCCAGTACTTC CASSLPLGQRGTGETQYF TRBD2 NA 18 TRBJ2-5 TRBV5-4
TGTGCCAGCAGCTTAAATTTGGCGGGCTTGAACACTGAAGCTTTCTTT CASSLNLAGLNTEAFF NA NA 16 TRBJ1-1 TRBV11-1
TGTGCCAGCAGCGTAGCAAAAGGGCGAGCTGAAGCTTTCTTT CASSVAKGRAEAFF NA few 14 TRBJ1-1 TRBV9
TGTGCCAGCAGTTACTCGAACACTAGAGTACACGAGCAGTTCTTC CASSYSNTRVHEQFF NA NA 15 TRBJ2-1 TRBV6-5
TGCGCCAGCAGCCTGTCTAGCGGGGGGATGAATGAGCAGTTCTTC CASSLSSGGMNEQFF TRBD2 NA 15 TRBJ2-1 TRBV4-3
TGTGCCACCTACGACAGACATAATGAAAAACTGTTTTTT CATYDRHNEKLFF NA NA 13 TRBJ1-4 TRBV6-1
TGTGCCAGCAGCCAGGATTTATCCGGGGAGCTGTTTTTT CASSQDLSGELFF NA NA 13 TRBJ2-2 TRBV11-3
TGTGCCAGCAGTTACGTCGTTGTTTCACCCCTCCACTTT CASSYVVVSPLHF NA NA 13 TRBJ1-6 TRBV6-6
TGTGCCAGTATGAGGGGTGACAGTACCTACGAGCAGTACTTC CASMRGDSTYEQYF NA NA 14 TRBJ2-7 TRBV19
TGTGCCAGCAGTAAGGACAGCAACTCTGGAAACACCATATATTTT CASSKDSNSGNTIYF NA NA 15 TRBJ1-3 TRBV2
TGTGCCAGCAGCATTTTACGGGACCGAGGGACTGAAGCTTTCTTT CASSILRDRGTEAFF NA NA 15 TRBJ1-1 TRBV11-2
TGCGCCAGCAGTCAACCCTTCGAGGGGGTTAGAAACACTGAAGCTTTCTTT CASSQPFEGVRNTEAFF NA NA 17 TRBJ1-1 TRBV23-1
TGTGCCAGCAGCCTTCTTGTCCCGCCCCGGCTGTTTTTT CASSLLVPPRLFF NA NA 13 TRBJ1-4 TRBV2
TGTGCCAGCAGCCCTCGAGGACAGGGAGGAGATGAGCAGTTCTTC CASSPRGQGGDEQFF TRBD1 NA 15 TRBJ2-1 TRBV2
TGTGCCAGCAGTTTCGCAGGGTCACCCCTCCACTTT CASSFAGSPLHF NA NA 12 TRBJ1-6 TRBV27
TGTGCCAGCAATCTGGCCGGACAGAGAAACACTGAAGCTTTCTTT CASNLAGQRNTEAFF NA NA 15 TRBJ1-1 TRBV7-2
TGCGCCAGCAGCCGGGGGGACTCTTCCTACGAGCAGTACTTC CASSRGDSSYEQYF NA NA 14 TRBJ2-7 TRBV4-1
TGCGCCAGCAGCCAACTCGGGGCGGGCGGGGAGCTGTTTTTT CASSQLGAGGELFF NA NA 14 TRBJ2-2 TRBV4-1
TGTGCCTGGAGCACAGGGGAATCCTATAATTCACCCCTCCACTTT CAWSTGESYNSPLHF TRBD1 NA 15 TRBJ1-6 TRBV30
TGTGCCAGCAGGGCCAAGCAGAACACTGAAGCTTTCTTT CASRAKQNTEAFF NA NA 13 TRBJ1-1 TRBV6-1
TGCGCCAGCAGCTTGGGGCTACTCAATGAGCAGTTCTTC CASSLGLLNEQFF NA NA 13 TRBJ2-1 TRBV5-1
TGTGCCAGCAGCGTAGATACCCAAGAGACCCAGTACTTC CASSVDTQETQYF NA NA 13 TRBJ2-5 TRBV9
TGTGCCAGCAGCTTGCTGACTGACTACGAGCAGTACTTC CASSLLTDYEQYF NA many 13 TRBJ2-7 TRBV7-2
TGTGCCTGTTTAACAGGGGCAGTCGAGCAGTACTTC CACLTGAVEQYF TRBD1 NA 12 TRBJ2-7 TRBV30
TGTGCCAGCAGTGAAGGGGGACAACAAATGGGGAGCGAAAAACTGTTTTTT CASSEGGQQMGSEKLFF NA NA 17 TRBJ1-4 TRBV25-1
TGTGCCAACGCGGACAGTAGCAATCAGCCCCAGCATTTT CANADSSNQPQHF NA NA 13 TRBJ1-5 TRBV10-3
TGCAGCGCTGGGGGGTTACTCACCGGGGAGCTGTTTTTT CSAGGLLTGELFF NA NA 13 TRBJ2-2 TRBV29-1
TGCGCCAGCAGCCCGAGGTGGAGCGGGGGGGCCACCAATGAGCAGTTCTTC CASSPRWSGGATNEQFF TRBD2 NA 17 TRBJ2-1 TRBV5-1
TGTGCCAGCAGTGCCCAGGGGGGTGATGGCTACACCTTC CASSAQGGDGYTF TRBD1 few 13 TRBJ1-2 TRBV6-1
TGTGCCAGCTCACCCCTGACAGCCGTCTCCTACGAGCAGTACTTC CASSPLTAVSYEQYF NA NA 15 TRBJ2-7 TRBV18
TGTGCCAGCACGCAGGGGCGTAATGAAAAACTGTTTTTT CASTQGRNEKLFF NA NA 13 TRBJ1-4 TRBV6-1
TGTGCCAGCAGCTTGACAGATACGCAGTATTTT CASSLTDTQYF NA NA 11 TRBJ2-3 TRBV7-9
TGTGCCAGCAGCCGGGACAGGGACTCCTACGAGCAGTACTTC CASSRDRDSYEQYF TRBD1 NA 14 TRBJ2-7 TRBV11-2
TGTGCCAGCAGCTTGACAGGGGGCGCGGTTTTATGGGACACAGATACGCAGTATTTT CASSLTGGAVLWDTDTQYF TRBD1 NA 19 TRBJ2-3 TRBV7-3
TGTGCCAGCAGCGTAGAGCCGGGGGCGTCCTACGAGCAGTACTTC CASSVEPGASYEQYF NA NA 15 TRBJ2-7 TRBV9
TGCGCCAGCAGGGGCGACTTCAGGGTTACGCAGTATTTT CASRGDFRVTQYF NA NA 13 TRBJ2-3 TRBV10-2
TGTGCCAGCAGCATAGGGGGGGTTCGGAATTCACCCCTCCACTTT CASSIGGVRNSPLHF NA NA 15 TRBJ1-6 TRBV7-2
TGTGCCAGCAGCTTAGCGTACAGAGCGGGGGGCCGGGGAGATACGCAGTATTTT CASSLAYRAGGRGDTQYF TRBD2 once 18 TRBJ2-3 TRBV7-8
TGTGCCAGCAGTGATCTGGGGGCGGGAAATTCACCCCTCCACTTT CASSDLGAGNSPLHF NA medium-sized 15 TRBJ1-6 TRBV2
TGTGCCAGCAGCACGTACAGGGGGCAATTAGTAGCTTTCTTT CASSTYRGQLVAFF TRBD1 NA 14 TRBJ1-1 TRBV7-2
TGTGCCAGCAGCTCATTGCGGGGGGTCCAAGAGACCCAGTACTTC CASSSLRGVQETQYF TRBD2 NA 15 TRBJ2-5 TRBV6-6
TGTGCCAGCAGGGGTGGGATCCCGAACACTGAAGCTTTCTTT CASRGGIPNTEAFF NA once 14 TRBJ1-1 TRBV27
TGTGCCAGCAGCTTAGGAGCGGGGGGTTTCCAAGAGACCCAGTACTTC CASSLGAGGFQETQYF TRBD2 few 16 TRBJ2-5 TRBV7-2
TGTGCCAGTAGTAGGGGGAGGACAGACACCGGGGAGCTGTTTTTT CASSRGRTDTGELFF NA once 15 TRBJ2-2 TRBV19
TGCGCCAGCTACTCTTCCTTTGGCGCCTGGGGAGAGACCCAGTACTTC CASYSSFGAWGETQYF NA NA 16 TRBJ2-5 TRBV5-1
TGTGCCAGCAGCCCCAGGGGGCCCAATGACCTGTATGAAAAACTGTTTTTT CASSPRGPNDLYEKLFF TRBD1 once 17 TRBJ1-4 TRBV4-2
TGTGCCAGCAGCCGGGGACAGGTAAGTATGAACGATGAGCAGTTCTTC CASSRGQVSMNDEQFF TRBD1 NA 16 TRBJ2-1 TRBV11-2
TGTGCCTGGATGGGACAGTCGTCCTCCTACGAGCAGTACTTC CAWMGQSSSYEQYF TRBD1 NA 14 TRBJ2-7 TRBV30
TGTGCCAGCAGCCTTGATTACAGGACAGGGCAATACTATGGCTACACCTTC CASSLDYRTGQYYGYTF TRBD1 NA 17 TRBJ1-2 TRBV14
TGTGCCAGCAGCGGTGACAGGGGAACTAATGAAAAACTGTTTTTT CASSGDRGTNEKLFF TRBD1 NA 15 TRBJ1-4 TRBV5-4
TGCAGCGTTTGGGCCCGAGTCACCGGGGAGCTGTTTTTT CSVWARVTGELFF NA few 13 TRBJ2-2 TRBV29-1
TGTGCCACTAAGCGGACCGGGACAGGTTCGTGGGAGCAGTTCTTC CATKRTGTGSWEQFF TRBD1 NA 15 TRBJ2-1 TRBV27
TGTGCCAGCAGCTTGCGACATCCCACAGATACGCAGTATTTT CASSLRHPTDTQYF NA NA 14 TRBJ2-3 TRBV7-6